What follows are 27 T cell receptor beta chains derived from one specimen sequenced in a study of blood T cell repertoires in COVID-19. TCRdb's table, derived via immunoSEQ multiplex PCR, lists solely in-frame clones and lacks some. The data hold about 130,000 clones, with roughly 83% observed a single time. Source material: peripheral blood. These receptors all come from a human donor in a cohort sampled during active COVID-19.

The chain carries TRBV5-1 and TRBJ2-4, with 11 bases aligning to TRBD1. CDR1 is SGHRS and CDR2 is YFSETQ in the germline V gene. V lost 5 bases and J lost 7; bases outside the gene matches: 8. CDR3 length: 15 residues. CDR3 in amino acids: CASSPSGTGGNIQYF. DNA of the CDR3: TGCGCCAGCAGTCCTTCCGGGACAGGGGGTAACATTCAGTACTTC. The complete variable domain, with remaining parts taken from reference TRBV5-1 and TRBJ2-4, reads KAGVTQTPRYLIKTRGQQVTLSCSPISGHRSVSWYQQTPGQGLQFLFEYFSETQRNKGNFPGRFSGRQFSNSRSEMNVSTLELGDSALYLCASSPSGTGGNIQYFGAGTRLSVL.

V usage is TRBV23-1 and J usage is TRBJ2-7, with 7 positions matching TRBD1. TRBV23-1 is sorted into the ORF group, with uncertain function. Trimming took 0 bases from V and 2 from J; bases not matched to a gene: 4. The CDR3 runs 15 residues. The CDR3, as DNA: TGCGCCAGCAGTCAATCCCGACAGGGAACCTACGAGCAGTACTTC. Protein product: CASSQSRQGTYEQYF.

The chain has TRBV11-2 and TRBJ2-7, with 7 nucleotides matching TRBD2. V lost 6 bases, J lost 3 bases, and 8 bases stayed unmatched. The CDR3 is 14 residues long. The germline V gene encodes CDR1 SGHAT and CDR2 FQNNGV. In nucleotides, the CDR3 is TGTGCCAGCAGACCCGGGGACTACCACTACGAGCAGTACTTC. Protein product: CASRPGDYHYEQYF.

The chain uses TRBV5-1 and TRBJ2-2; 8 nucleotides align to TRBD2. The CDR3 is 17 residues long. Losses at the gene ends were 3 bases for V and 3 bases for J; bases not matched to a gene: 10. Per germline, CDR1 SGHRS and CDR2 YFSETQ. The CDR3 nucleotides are TGCGCCAGCAGCTACTTTCCGGGAGGGCCAGACACCGGGGAGCTGTTTTTT. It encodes CASSYFPGGPDTGELFF.

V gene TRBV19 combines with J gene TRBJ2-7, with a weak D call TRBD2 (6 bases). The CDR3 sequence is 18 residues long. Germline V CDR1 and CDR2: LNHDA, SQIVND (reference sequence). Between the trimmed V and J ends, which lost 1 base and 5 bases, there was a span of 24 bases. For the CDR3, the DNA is TGTGCCAGTAGTATAGCCCCCTGGACAAGGGAGGTATTCGACGAGCAGTACTTC. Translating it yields CASSIAPWTREVFDEQYF.

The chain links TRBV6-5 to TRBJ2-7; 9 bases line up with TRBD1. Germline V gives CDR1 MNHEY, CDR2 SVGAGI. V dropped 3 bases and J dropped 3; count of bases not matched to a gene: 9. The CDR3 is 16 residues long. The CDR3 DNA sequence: TGTGCCAGCAGTTATGTGGGACAGGGAATGGTCTACGAGCAGTACTTC. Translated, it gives CASSYVGQGMVYEQYF.

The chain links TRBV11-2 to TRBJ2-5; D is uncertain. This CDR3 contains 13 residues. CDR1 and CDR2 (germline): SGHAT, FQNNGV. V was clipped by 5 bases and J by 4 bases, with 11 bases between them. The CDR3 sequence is CASSLSLRETQYF. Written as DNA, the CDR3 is TGTGCCAGCAGCCTTTCCCTCCGAGAGACCCAGTACTTC.

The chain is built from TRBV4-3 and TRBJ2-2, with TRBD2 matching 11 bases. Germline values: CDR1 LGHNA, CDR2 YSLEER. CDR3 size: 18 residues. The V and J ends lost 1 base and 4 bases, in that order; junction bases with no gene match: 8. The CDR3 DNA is TGCGCCAGCAGCCAAGGGGACCTAGCGGGAGGAACCACCGGGGAGCTGTTTTTT. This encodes CASSQGDLAGGTTGELFF.

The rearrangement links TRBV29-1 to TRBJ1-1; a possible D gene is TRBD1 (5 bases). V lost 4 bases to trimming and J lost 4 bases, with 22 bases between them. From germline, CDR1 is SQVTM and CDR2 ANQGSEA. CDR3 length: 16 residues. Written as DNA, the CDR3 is TGCAGCGTTGTTTTTTTTGACCGGGGGGAAGGCACTGAAGCTTTCTTT. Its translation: CSVVFFDRGEGTEAFF.

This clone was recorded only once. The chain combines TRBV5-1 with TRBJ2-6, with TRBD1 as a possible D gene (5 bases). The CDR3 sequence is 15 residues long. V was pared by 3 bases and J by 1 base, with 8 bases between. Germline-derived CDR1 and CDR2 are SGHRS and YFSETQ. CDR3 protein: CASSSQVSGANVLTF. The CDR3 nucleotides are TGCGCCAGCAGCTCACAGGTTTCTGGGGCCAACGTCCTGACTTTC.

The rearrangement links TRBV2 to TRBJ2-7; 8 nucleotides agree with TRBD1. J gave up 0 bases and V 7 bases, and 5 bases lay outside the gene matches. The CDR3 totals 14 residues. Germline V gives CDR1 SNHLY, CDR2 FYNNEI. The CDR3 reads CASIRTGLSYEQYF. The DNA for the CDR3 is TGTGCCAGCATTAGGACAGGGCTCTCCTACGAGCAGTACTTC. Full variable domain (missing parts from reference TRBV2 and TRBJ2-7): EPEVTQTPSHQVTQMGQEVILRCVPISNHLYFYWYRQILGQKVEFLVSFYNNEISEKSEIFDDQFSVERPDGSNFTLKIRSTKLEDSAMYFCASIRTGLSYEQYFGPGTRLTVT.

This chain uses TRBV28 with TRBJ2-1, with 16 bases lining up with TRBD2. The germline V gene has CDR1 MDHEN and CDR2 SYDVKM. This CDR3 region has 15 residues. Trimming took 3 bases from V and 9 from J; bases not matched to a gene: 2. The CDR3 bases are TGTGCCAGCAGTTTTGGGACTAGCGGGAGGGGTGAGCAGTTCTTC. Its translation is CASSFGTSGRGEQFF.

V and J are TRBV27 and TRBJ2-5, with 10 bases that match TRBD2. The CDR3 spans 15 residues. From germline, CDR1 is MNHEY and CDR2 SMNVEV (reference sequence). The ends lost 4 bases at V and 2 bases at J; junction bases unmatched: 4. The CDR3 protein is CASSSLAGAQETQYF. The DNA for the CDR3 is TGTGCCAGCAGTTCCCTAGCGGGAGCTCAAGAGACCCAGTACTTC.

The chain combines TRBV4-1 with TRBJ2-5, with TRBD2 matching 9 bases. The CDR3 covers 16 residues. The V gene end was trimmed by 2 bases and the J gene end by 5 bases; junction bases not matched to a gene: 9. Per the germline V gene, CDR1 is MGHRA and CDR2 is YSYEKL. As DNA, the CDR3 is TGCGCCAGCAGCCAAACCTATAGCGGGAGTCGTGAGACCCAGTACTTC. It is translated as CASSQTYSGSRETQYF.

The CDR3 DNA follows: TGTGCCAGCAAGGGACAGGGAACCGGGGCCAACGTCCTGACTTTC. Translation: CASKGQGTGANVLTF. The rearrangement uses TRBV6-5 and TRBJ2-6; 9 nucleotides line up with TRBD1. Germline V gives CDR1 MNHEY, CDR2 SVGAGI. With 7 bases clipped from V and 4 bases from J, the junction kept 5 bases outside the gene matches. The CDR3 sequence is 15 residues long.

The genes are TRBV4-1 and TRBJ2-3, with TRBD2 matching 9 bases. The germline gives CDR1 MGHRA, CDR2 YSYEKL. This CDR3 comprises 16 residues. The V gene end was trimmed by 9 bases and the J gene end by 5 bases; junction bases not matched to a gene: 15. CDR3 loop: CASRGGRAPGLDTQYF. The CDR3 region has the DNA TGCGCCAGTCGGGGCGGGAGGGCCCCCGGACTAGATACGCAGTATTTT.

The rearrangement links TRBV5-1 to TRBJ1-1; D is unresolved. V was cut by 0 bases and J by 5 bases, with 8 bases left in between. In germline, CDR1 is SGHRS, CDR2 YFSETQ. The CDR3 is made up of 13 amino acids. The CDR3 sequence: CASSLDKWTEAFF. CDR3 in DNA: TGCGCCAGCAGCTTGGACAAATGGACTGAAGCTTTCTTT.

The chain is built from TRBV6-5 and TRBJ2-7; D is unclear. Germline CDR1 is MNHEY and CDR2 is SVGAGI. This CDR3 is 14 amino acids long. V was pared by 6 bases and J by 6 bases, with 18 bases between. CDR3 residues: CASSSNKDTSEQYF. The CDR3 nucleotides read TGTGCCAGCAGCTCCAATAAAGACACTTCCGAGCAGTACTTC.

Written as DNA, the CDR3 is TGTGCCAGCAGAGGGACTACCTCCTACGAGCAGTACTTC. Encoded protein: CASRGTTSYEQYF. The V and J genes are TRBV5-4 and TRBJ2-7, with 7 bases that match TRBD2. CDR3 length: 13 residues. The germline CDR1 and CDR2 sequences are SGHNT and YYREEE (reference sequence). V lost 5 bases and J lost 0; bases outside the gene matches: 2. Full variable domain (remainder filled in from reference TRBV5-4 and TRBJ2-7): ETGVTQSPTHLIKTRGQQVTLRCSSQSGHNTVSWYQQALGQGPQFIFQYYREEENGRGNFPPRFSGLQFPNYSSELNVNALELDDSALYLCASRGTTSYEQYFGPGTRLTVT.

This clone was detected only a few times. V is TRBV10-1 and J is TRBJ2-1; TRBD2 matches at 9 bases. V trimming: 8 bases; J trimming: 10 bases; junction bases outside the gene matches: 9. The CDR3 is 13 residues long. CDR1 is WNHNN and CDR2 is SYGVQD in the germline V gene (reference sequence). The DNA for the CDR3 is TGCGCCAGCTATAAGCGGGAGGTTAACGAGCAGTTCTTC. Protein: CASYKREVNEQFF.

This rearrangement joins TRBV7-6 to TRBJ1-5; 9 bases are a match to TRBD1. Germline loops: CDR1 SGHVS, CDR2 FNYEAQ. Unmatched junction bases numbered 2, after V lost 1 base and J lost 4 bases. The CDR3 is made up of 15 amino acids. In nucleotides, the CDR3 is TGTGCCAGCAGCTTAGGACAGGGGGATAATCAGCCCCAGCATTTT. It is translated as CASSLGQGDNQPQHF.

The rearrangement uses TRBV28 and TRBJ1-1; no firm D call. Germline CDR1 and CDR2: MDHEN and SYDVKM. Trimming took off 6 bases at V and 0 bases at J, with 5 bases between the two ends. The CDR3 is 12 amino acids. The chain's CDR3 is CASRLLNTEAFF. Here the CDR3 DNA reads TGTGCCAGCAGACTTTTGAACACTGAAGCTTTCTTT.

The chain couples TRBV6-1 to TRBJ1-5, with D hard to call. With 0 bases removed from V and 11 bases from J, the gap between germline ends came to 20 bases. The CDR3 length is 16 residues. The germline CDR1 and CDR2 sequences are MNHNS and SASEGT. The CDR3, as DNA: TGTGCCAGCAGTGAAGCCTACCGACCAAACACGGGAACCCAGCATTTT. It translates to CASSEAYRPNTGTQHF.

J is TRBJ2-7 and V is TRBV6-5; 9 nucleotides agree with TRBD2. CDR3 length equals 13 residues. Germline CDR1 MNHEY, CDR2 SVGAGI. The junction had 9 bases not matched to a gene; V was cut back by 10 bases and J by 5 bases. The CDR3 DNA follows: TGTGCCACCCTCTTAGCGGGAGTGGACGAGCAGTACTTC. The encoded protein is CATLLAGVDEQYF.

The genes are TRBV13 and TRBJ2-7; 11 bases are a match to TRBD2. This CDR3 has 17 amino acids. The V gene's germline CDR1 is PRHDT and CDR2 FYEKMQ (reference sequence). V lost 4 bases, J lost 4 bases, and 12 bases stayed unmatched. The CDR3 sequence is CASSYSRGLAASYEQYF. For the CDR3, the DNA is TGTGCCAGCAGCTATAGCCGGGGACTAGCGGCTTCATACGAGCAGTACTTC.

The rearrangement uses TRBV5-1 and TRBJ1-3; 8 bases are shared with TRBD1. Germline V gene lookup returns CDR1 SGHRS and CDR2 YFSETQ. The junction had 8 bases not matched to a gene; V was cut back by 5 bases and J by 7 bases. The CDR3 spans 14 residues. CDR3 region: CASRDTGGSNTIYF. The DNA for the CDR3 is TGCGCCAGCAGAGATACAGGGGGTTCGAACACCATATATTTT.

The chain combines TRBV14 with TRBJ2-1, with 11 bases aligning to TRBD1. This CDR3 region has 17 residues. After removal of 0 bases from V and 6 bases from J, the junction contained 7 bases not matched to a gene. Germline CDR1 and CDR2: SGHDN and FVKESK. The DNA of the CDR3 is TGTGCCAGCAGCCAAGATCTAGGACAGGGGGCTGGCAATGAGCAGTTCTTC. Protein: CASSQDLGQGAGNEQFF. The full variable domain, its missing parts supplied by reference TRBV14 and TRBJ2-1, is EAGVTQFPSHSVIEKGQTVTLRCDPISGHDNLYWYRRVMGKEIKFLLHFVKESKQDESGMPNNRFLAERTGGTYSTLKVQPAELEDSGVYFCASSQDLGQGAGNEQFFGPGTRLTVL.